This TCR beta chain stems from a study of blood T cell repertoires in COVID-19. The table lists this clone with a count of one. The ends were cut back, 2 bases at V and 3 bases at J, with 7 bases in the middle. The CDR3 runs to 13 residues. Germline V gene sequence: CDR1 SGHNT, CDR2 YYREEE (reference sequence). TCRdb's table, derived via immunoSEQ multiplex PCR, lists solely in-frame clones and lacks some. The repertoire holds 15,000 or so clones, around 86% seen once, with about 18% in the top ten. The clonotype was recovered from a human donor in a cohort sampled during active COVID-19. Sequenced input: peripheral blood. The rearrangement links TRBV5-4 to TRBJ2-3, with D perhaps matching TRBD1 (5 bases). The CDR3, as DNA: TGTGCCAGCAGCTTCCAGGGAACAGATACGCAGTATTTT. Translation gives CASSFQGTDTQYF. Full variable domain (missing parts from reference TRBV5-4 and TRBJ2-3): ETGVTQSPTHLIKTRGQQVTLRCSSQSGHNTVSWYQQALGQGPQFIFQYYREEENGRGNFPPRFSGLQFPNYSSELNVNALELDDSALYLCASSFQGTDTQYFGPGTRLTVL.